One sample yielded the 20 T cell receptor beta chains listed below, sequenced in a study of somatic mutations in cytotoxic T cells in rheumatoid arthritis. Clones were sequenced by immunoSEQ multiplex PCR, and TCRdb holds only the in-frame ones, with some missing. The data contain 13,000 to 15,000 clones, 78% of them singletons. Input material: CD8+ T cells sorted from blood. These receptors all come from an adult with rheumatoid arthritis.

The CDR3 region is CASSMDYGYTF. The CDR3 DNA reads as TGTGCCAGTAGTATGGACTATGGCTACACCTTC. This chain joins TRBV19 and TRBJ1-2; no reliable D call. The V and J ends lost 3 bases and 3 bases respectively, with 2 bases between them. Germline loops: CDR1 LNHDA, CDR2 SQIVND (reference sequence). CDR3 length equals 11 residues.

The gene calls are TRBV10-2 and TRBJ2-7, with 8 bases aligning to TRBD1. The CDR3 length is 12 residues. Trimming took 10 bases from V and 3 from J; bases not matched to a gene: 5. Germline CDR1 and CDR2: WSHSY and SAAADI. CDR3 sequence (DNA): TGCGCCACCTTACAGGGGGGCTACGAGCAGTACTTC. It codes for CATLQGGYEQYF.

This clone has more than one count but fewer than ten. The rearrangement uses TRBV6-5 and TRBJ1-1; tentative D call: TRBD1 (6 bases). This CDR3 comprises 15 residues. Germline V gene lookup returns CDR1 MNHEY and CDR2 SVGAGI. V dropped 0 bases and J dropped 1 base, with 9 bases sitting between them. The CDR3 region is CASSYSGAGNTEAFF. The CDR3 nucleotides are TGTGCCAGCAGTTACTCGGGGGCGGGGAACACTGAAGCTTTCTTT.

CDR3 in DNA: TGTGCCAGCAGTCAAGGAGGGTATGAGCAGTTCTTC. Protein product: CASSQGGYEQFF. The V gene is TRBV2, the J gene TRBJ2-1; TRBD2 might be the D (6 bases). The CDR3 totals 12 residues. CDR1 and CDR2 (germline): SNHLY, FYNNEI. V was cut by 5 bases and J by 8 bases, with 10 bases left in between. Drawing the rest from reference TRBV2 and TRBJ2-1, the complete variable domain is EPEVTQTPSHQVTQMGQEVILRCVPISNHLYFYWYRQILGQKVEFLVSFYNNEISEKSEIFDDQFSVERPDGSNFTLKIRSTKLEDSAMYFCASSQGGYEQFFGPGTRLTVL.

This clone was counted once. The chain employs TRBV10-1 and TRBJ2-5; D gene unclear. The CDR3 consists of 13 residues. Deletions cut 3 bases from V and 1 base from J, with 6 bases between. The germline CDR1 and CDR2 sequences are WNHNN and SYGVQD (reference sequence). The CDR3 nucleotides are TGCGCCAGCAGTGATCCCCCCCAAGAGACCCAGTACTTC. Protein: CASSDPPQETQYF.

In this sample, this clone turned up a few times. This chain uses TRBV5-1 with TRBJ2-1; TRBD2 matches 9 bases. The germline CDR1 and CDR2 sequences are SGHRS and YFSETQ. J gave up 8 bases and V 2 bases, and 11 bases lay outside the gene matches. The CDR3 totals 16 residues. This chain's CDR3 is CASSFEGTSFSDEQFF. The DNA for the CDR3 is TGCGCCAGCAGCTTTGAAGGGACTAGCTTTAGTGATGAGCAGTTCTTC.

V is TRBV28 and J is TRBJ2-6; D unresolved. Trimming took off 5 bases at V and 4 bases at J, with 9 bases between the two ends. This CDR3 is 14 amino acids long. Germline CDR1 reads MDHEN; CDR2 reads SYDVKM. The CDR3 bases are TGTGCCAGCAGTCCGCAGACAGGGGCCAACGTCCTGACTTTC. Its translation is CASSPQTGANVLTF. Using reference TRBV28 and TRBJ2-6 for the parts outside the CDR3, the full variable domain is DVKVTQSSRYLVKRTGEKVFLECVQDMDHENMFWYRQDPGLGLRLIYFSYDVKMKEKGDIPEGYSVSREKKERFSLILESASTNQTSMYLCASSPQTGANVLTFGAGSRLTVL.

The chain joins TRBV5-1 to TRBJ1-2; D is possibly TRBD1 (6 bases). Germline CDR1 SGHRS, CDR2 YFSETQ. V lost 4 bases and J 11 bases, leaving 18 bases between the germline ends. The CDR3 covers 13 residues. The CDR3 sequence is CASSLIHRAPYTF. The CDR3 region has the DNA TGCGCCAGCAGCCTCATTCACAGGGCGCCATACACCTTC.

CDR3 bases: TGTGCCAGCAGCCCCATGGACAGGGGGTACCACAATGAGCAGTTCTTC. It yields the protein CASSPMDRGYHNEQFF. The J gene is TRBJ2-1, the V gene TRBV13, with 10 bases that match TRBD1. V trimming: 5 bases; J trimming: 5 bases; junction bases outside the gene matches: 9. The length of the CDR3 is 16 residues. Germline CDR1 and CDR2: PRHDT and FYEKMQ (reference sequence).

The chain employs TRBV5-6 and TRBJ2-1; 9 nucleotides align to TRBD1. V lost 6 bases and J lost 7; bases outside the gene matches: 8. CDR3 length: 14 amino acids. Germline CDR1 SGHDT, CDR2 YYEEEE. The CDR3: CASNGGDRVNEQFF. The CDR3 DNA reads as TGTGCCAGCAACGGAGGGGACAGGGTTAATGAGCAGTTCTTC.

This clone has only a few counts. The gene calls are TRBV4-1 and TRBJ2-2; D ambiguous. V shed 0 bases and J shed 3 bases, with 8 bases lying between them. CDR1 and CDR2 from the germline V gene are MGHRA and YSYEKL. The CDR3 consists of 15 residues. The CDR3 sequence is CASSQDQVYTGELFF. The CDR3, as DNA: TGCGCCAGCAGCCAAGATCAGGTTTACACCGGGGAGCTGTTTTTT.

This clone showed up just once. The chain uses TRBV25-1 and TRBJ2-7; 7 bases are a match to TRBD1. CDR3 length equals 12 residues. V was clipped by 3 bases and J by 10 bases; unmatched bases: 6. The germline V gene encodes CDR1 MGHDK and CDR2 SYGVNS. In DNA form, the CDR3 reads TGTGCCAGCAGTGAGGTCAGGGGGAACCAGTACTTC. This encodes CASSEVRGNQYF.

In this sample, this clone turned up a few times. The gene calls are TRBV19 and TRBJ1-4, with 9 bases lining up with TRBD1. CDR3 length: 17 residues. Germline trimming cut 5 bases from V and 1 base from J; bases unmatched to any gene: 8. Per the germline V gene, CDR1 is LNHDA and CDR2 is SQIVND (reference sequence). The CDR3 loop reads CASSASRDRVTNEKLFF. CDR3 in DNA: TGTGCCAGTAGTGCATCCCGGGACAGGGTAACTAATGAAAAACTGTTTTTT.

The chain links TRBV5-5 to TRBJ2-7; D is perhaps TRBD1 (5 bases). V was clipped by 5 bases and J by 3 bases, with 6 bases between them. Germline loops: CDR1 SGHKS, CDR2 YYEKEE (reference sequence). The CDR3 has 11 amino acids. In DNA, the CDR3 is TGTGCCAGCAGAGACAGCTACGAGCAGTACTTC. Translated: CASRDSYEQYF.

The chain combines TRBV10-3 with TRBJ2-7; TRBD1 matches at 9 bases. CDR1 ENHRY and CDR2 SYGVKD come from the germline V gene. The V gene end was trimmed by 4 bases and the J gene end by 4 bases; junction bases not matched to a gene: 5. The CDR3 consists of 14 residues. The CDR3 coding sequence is TGTGCCATCAGTGTTGGGACAGGGACTTACGAGCAGTACTTC. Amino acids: CAISVGTGTYEQYF.

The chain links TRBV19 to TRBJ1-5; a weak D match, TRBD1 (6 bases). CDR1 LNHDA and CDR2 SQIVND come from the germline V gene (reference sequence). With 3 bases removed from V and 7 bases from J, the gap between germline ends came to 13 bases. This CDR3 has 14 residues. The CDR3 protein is CASSITGIRQPQHF. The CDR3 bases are TGTGCCAGTAGTATCACAGGGATTCGGCAGCCCCAGCATTTT.

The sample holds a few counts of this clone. CDR3 sequence (DNA): TGTGCCAGCAGTTTATTCACAGGGTCCTACGAGCAGTACTTC. As protein: CASSLFTGSYEQYF. The V and J genes are TRBV27 and TRBJ2-7; D possibly corresponds to TRBD1 (6 bases). This CDR3 comprises 14 residues. Per germline, CDR1 MNHEY and CDR2 SMNVEV (reference sequence). Trimming left V 1 base short and J 1 base short, with 8 bases between.

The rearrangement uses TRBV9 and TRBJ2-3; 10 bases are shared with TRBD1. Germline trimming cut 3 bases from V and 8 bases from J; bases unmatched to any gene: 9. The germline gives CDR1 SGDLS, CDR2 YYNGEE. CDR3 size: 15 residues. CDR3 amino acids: CASSETGGAFFTQYF. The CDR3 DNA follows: TGTGCCAGCAGCGAGACAGGGGGCGCATTCTTTACGCAGTATTTT.

The CDR3: CASSLLLAGAGEQFF. CDR3 bases: TGTGCCAGCAGCTTACTTCTAGCGGGAGCAGGGGAGCAGTTCTTC. The rearrangement uses TRBV7-2 and TRBJ2-1, with TRBD2 matching 10 bases. After removal of 2 bases from V and 10 bases from J, the junction contained 8 bases not matched to a gene. The CDR3 loop spans 15 amino acids. Germline-derived CDR1 and CDR2 are SGHTA and FQGNSA.

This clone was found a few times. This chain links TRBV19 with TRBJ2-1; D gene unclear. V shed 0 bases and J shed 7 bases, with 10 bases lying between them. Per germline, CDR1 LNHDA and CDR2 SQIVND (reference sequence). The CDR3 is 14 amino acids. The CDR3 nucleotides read TGTGCCAGTAGTATAGATCGTTTGGGGAATGAGCAGTTCTTC. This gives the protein CASSIDRLGNEQFF.